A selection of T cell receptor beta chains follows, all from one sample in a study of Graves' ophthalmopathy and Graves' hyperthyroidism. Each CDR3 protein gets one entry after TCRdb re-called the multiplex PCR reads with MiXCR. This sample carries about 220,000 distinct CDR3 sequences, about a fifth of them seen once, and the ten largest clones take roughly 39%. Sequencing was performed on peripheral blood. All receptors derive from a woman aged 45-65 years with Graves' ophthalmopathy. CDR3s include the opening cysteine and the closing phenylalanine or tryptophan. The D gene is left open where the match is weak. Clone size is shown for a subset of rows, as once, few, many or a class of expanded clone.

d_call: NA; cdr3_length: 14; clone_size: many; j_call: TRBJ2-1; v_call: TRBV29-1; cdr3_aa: CSVEVGGGYNEQFF; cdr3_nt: TGCAGCGTTGAAGTCGGCGGAGGATACAATGAGCAGTTCTTC
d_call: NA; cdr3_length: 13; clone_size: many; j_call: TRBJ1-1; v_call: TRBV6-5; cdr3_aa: CASSNWFDTEAFF; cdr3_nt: TGTGCCAGCAGTAACTGGTTCGATACTGAAGCTTTCTTT
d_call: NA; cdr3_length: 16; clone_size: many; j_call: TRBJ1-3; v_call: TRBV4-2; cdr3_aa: CASSQKPRDSGNTIYF; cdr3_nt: TGTGCCAGCAGCCAAAAGCCCAGGGACTCTGGAAACACCATATATTTT
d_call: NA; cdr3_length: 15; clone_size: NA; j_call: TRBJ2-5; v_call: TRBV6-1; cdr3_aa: CASSPPGAGRETQYF; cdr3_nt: TGTGCCAGCAGCCCCCCTGGGGCAGGACGAGAGACCCAGTACTTC
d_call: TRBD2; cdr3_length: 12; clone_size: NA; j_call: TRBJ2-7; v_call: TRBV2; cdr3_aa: CASKGLALEQYF; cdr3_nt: TGTGCCAGCAAGGGACTAGCTCTCGAGCAGTACTTC
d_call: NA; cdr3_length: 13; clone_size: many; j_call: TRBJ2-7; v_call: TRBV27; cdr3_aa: CASSLSGANEQYF; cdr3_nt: TGTGCCAGCAGTTTATCAGGGGCCAACGAGCAGTACTTC
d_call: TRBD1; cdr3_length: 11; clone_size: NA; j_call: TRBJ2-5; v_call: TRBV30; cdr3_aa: CAYHRGETQYF; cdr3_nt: TGTGCCTACCACAGGGGAGAGACCCAGTACTTC
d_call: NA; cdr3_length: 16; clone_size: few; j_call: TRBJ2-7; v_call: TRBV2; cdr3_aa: CASIRRGPTDSYEQYF; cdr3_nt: TGTGCCAGCATCCGGAGGGGCCCGACAGATTCCTACGAGCAGTACTTC
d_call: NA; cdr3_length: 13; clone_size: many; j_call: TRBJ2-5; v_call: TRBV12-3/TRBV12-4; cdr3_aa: CASSDQGGETQYF; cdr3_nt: TGTGCCAGCAGTGACCAGGGCGGGGAGACCCAGTACTTC
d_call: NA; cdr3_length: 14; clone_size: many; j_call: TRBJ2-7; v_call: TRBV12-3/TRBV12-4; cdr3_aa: CASRPGRGSYEQYF; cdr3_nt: TGTGCCAGCAGACCCGGACGGGGCTCCTACGAGCAGTACTTC
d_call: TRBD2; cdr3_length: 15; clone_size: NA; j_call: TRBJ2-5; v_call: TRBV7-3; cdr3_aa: CASSLKGLAEETQYF; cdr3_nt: TGTGCCAGCAGCTTAAAGGGACTAGCGGAAGAGACCCAGTACTTC